The T cell receptor (beta chain) described here comes from a study of beta chain features in type 1 diabetes. Broader study findings: The study found moderately but significantly shorter TCRB CDR3s in all four CD4+ subsets of Type 1 diabetes patients.

This clone was recorded a few times. Its antigen is still unknown. Sorting with CD45RO/CCR7/CD25/CD127/CD95/CD27 yielded naive, central memory, regulatory and stem-like memory CD4+ cells. The authors reverse transcribed all of the isolated RNA, so sequencing captured expressed TCRB transcripts. The average read count of naive, central memory and regulatory T cell samples was some 3.8 million. Clones were sequenced by immunoSEQ multiplex PCR, and TCRdb holds only the in-frame ones, with some missing. The sample lists under 450,000 clones, roughly 16% occurring once. The specimen sequenced was naive CD4+ T cells from blood. This receptor was identified in a woman under 30 in good health.

The DNA of the CDR3 is TGCAGCGTTGGGGATTGGGGCGAGTCGGATTATGGCTACACCTTC. Its protein product is CSVGDWGESDYGYTF. This chain joins TRBV29-1 and TRBJ1-2, with D perhaps matching TRBD1 (5 bases). This CDR3 has 15 residues. Germline V lookup: CDR1 SQVTM, CDR2 ANQGSEA. V lost 4 bases and J 5 bases, leaving 20 bases between the germline ends.